The source of this TCR beta chain is a study of CD8 T cells in Susac syndrome. Reverse transcription used about 0.45 to 1 ug RNA and random hexamers. Multiplex immunoSEQ PCR targeted 54 Vbeta and 13 Jbeta TCR beta segments. A single record per CDR3 protein comes from TCRdb applying MiXCR to the immunoSEQ multiplex PCR reads. The sample yields 100,000 to 150,000 distinct CDR3 sequences, over 85% seen once. The authors carried out high-throughput sequencing of TCR beta. They applied it to CD8+ and CD4+ T cells obtained from blood. The multiple sclerosis control cohort comprised treatment-naive individuals presenting with stable or active relapsing-remitting disease. The CDR3 has 14 amino acids. J was trimmed by 2 bases and V by 4 bases; bases with no gene match: 3. Germline loops: CDR1 LGHDT, CDR2 YNNKEL (reference sequence).

The specimen sequenced was CD8+ T cells from PBMCs. This receptor was identified in a human donor with multiple sclerosis. V usage is TRBV3-1 and J usage is TRBJ2-7; 9 positions match TRBD1. The CDR3 DNA is TGTGCCAGCAGCCCGGGACAGGGCACCTACGAGCAGTACGTC. Its translation is CASSPGQGTYEQYV.